The 9 T cell receptor beta chains in this list originate from one sample, sequenced in a study of CD8 T cells in ankylosing spondylitis. Study outcomes and limitations: There was a TCR beta motif, made of several highly homologous variants, that appeared characteristic of ankylosing spondylitis blood.

These receptors lack a known antigen. From the 5' RACE reads, TCRdb called clonotypes with MiXCR, one entry per CDR3 protein. This sample has 500,000 to 650,000 distinct CDR3 sequences, with under 5.5% found just once. Sequencing used blood, either unsorted or a sorted T cell fraction (not recorded which). The source of these receptors is a male donor with ankylosing spondylitis.

This clonotype was seen a handful of times. The chain couples TRBV24-1 to TRBJ2-3, with 11 bases lining up with TRBD1. The ends lost 4 bases at V and 5 bases at J; junction bases unmatched: 7. The CDR3 extends over 16 amino acids. Germline V lookup: CDR1 KGHDR, CDR2 SFDVKD. The CDR3 coding sequence is TGTGCCACCAGTGACCCGACGGGACAGGGGGTAGATACGCAGTATTTT. Residues: CATSDPTGQGVDTQYF.

This clonotype occurred many times. V usage is TRBV15 and J usage is TRBJ1-5; tentatively, D is TRBD1 (6 bases). V lost 2 bases to trimming and J lost 2 bases, with 19 bases between them. Germline V lookup: CDR1 LNHNV, CDR2 YYDKDF (reference sequence). The CDR3 runs to 18 residues. Here the CDR3 reads CATSRPPRGGMRNQPQHF. CDR3 DNA: TGTGCCACCAGCAGACCCCCTCGAGGGGGAATGCGCAATCAGCCCCAGCATTTT.

This clonotype was seen at least ten times. The chain combines TRBV5-5 with TRBJ2-2, with no clear D. The V end lost 0 bases, the J end lost 4 bases, and 10 bases lay between the germline ends. The CDR3 loop spans 15 amino acids. Germline CDR1 reads SGHKS; CDR2 reads YYEKEE (reference sequence). The CDR3 sequence: CASSLDSWTTGELFF. In nucleotides, the CDR3 is TGTGCCAGCAGCTTGGACTCCTGGACCACCGGGGAGCTGTTTTTT.

This clonotype was seen many times. The genes are TRBV5-5 and TRBJ2-7, with no clear D. The CDR3 is 14 amino acids. CDR1 is SGHKS, CDR2 YYEKEE, per germline (reference sequence). The V and J ends lost 2 bases and 2 bases respectively, with 11 bases between them. CDR3 coding DNA: TGTGCCAGCAGCTTTAACAGAATAGCCTACGAGCAGTACTTC. Amino acid sequence: CASSFNRIAYEQYF.

The rearrangement links TRBV20-1 to TRBJ1-1; D may be TRBD1 (6 bases). Germline-derived CDR1 and CDR2 are DFQATT and SNEGSKA (reference sequence). V lost 2 bases and J lost 10, with 17 bases in between. The CDR3 is 13 residues long. The CDR3 coding sequence is TGCAGTGCTAGAAGGTCCAGGGGCGATTCAGCTTTCTTT. Translation gives CSARRSRGDSAFF.

This clonotype occurred many times. The chain employs TRBV6-1 and TRBJ2-7; TRBD2 is a possible D gene (5 bases). Per germline, CDR1 MNHNS and CDR2 SASEGT. CDR3 length: 14 amino acids. Trimming took 3 bases from V and 7 from J, leaving 16 bases between them. The CDR3 DNA reads as TGTGCCAGCAGTGACCGGACTCTGCTCCGGGAGCAGTACTTC. Encoded protein: CASSDRTLLREQYF.

At least ten counts were recorded for this clonotype. The chain couples TRBV18 to TRBJ2-7; unclear D gene. The V and J ends lost 2 bases and 0 bases respectively, with 8 bases between them. Germline CDR1 KGHSH, CDR2 LQKENI. This CDR3 comprises 14 residues. The chain's CDR3 is CASSPTESSYEQYF. The CDR3 DNA sequence: TGTGCCAGCTCACCAACAGAGAGCTCCTACGAGCAGTACTTC.

This clonotype was found many times. The J gene is TRBJ2-7, the V gene TRBV20-1; 11 bases map to TRBD2. The CDR3 totals 14 residues. From germline, CDR1 is DFQATT and CDR2 SNEGSKA (reference sequence). With 2 bases clipped from V and 5 bases from J, the junction kept 5 bases outside the gene matches. CDR3 region: CSARSSGRRDEQYF. The CDR3 DNA reads as TGCAGTGCTAGATCTAGCGGGAGGAGAGACGAGCAGTACTTC.

Details on this clonotype: This may come from a read error, since a much larger clone is one base off. Because it lacks the conserved phenylalanine or tryptophan at the end, this CDR3 is likely a read error. The genes are TRBV6-1 and TRBJ1-5, with TRBD1 as a possible D gene (6 bases). Germline CDR1 reads MNHNS; CDR2 reads SASEGT. The CDR3 covers 13 residues. Between the trimmed V and J ends, which lost 6 bases and 6 bases, there was a span of 12 bases. The CDR3, as DNA: TGTGCCAGCAGCTCAGGGGATCGTCAGCCCCAGCATCTT. This codes for CASSSGDRQPQHL.